This T cell receptor beta chain was recovered during a study of CD8+CD57+ T cells in acquired aplastic anemia. About the research overall: On average, sorted CD4+ and CD8+ cells gave approximately 3.5 ug of DNA.

This clonotype has a count of ten or more. Investigators profiled TCR beta VDJ and CDR3 from genomic DNA template. TCRdb ran MiXCR on the reads and lists one entry per CDR3 protein. The table has 150,000 to 180,000 distinct CDR3 sequences, approximately 52% seen once. Only patients with CD8+CD57+ cell expansion on flow cytometry were chosen for sequencing. Patients uniformly had severe acquired aplastic anemia. Sampling of blood occurred while the patients had still received no therapy. The V segment lost 2 bases and the J segment 3 bases; nucleotides outside the gene matches: 9. This CDR3 contains 16 residues. Germline CDR1 reads MGHRA; CDR2 reads YSYEKL.

The TCR was taken from a human donor with aplastic anemia. Sequenced material: sorted CD4+, CD8+, or CD8+CD57+ T cells (not recorded which) from PBMCs. This chain joins TRBV4-1 and TRBJ1-2; 7 nucleotides match TRBD1. The CDR3 sequence is CASSQKMTGRDYGYTF. CDR3 bases: TGCGCCAGCAGCCAAAAGATGACAGGGCGAGACTATGGCTACACCTTC.